This T cell receptor (beta chain) was captured in a study of cytomegalovirus exposure and HLA in healthy donors. CDR3 length equals 17 residues. V trimming: 4 bases; J trimming: 4 bases; junction bases outside the gene matches: 13. CDR1 is SGHNT and CDR2 is YYREEE in the germline V gene (reference sequence). The PCR ran on 60 Vbeta and 13 Jbeta primers. Method: immunoSEQ multiplex PCR; TCRdb's copy keeps in-frame clones and lacks some. The sample lists 60,000 to 90,000 clones; less than 75% were seen once. Only a few counts were recorded for this clone. No antigen is known for it. General study findings and limits: The HLA-A and HLA-B alleles of most subjects were reportedly predicted accurately from TCR beta sequences.

The sequenced sample was PBMCs. This clonotype was sampled from a man aged 40-49 years in good health and CMV-seropositive. This chain joins TRBV5-4 and TRBJ2-2; 7 bases are shared with TRBD1. CDR3: CASSLGQIRSGTGELFF. CDR3 bases: TGTGCCAGCAGCCTGGGACAGATAAGATCGGGCACCGGGGAGCTGTTTTTT.